Below, 16 T cell receptor beta chains from the same sample are listed, as sequenced in a study of cytomegalovirus exposure and HLA in healthy donors. PCR used 60 Vbeta primers and 13 Jbeta primers. The table came from immunoSEQ multiplex PCR; TCRdb's copy has only in-frame clones and leaves some out. The sample includes about 180,000 clones, approximately 80% of them seen just once. The sample was PBMCs. These receptor sequences come from a man under 40 in good health and CMV-seronegative.

This clone is a singleton in its sample. The J gene is TRBJ1-4, the V gene TRBV19; D is perhaps TRBD1 (5 bases). Looked up from germline, CDR1 is LNHDA and CDR2 is SQIVND (reference sequence). The V end lost 6 bases, the J end lost 7 bases, and 15 bases lay between the germline ends. The CDR3 loop spans 14 amino acids. The DNA of the CDR3 is TGTGCCAGTAGCCTAAGGGCCAGGGCTGAAAAACTGTTTTTT. It yields the protein CASSLRARAEKLFF.

The chain employs TRBV27 and TRBJ2-7, with TRBD2 matching 13 bases. Germline lookup yields CDR1 MNHEY and CDR2 SMNVEV (reference sequence). This CDR3 region has 15 residues. The V segment lost 4 bases and the J segment 2 bases; nucleotides outside the gene matches: 2. This CDR3 reads CASSWTSGSPYEQYF. CDR3 in DNA: TGTGCCAGCAGTTGGACTAGCGGGAGCCCCTACGAGCAGTACTTC.

J is TRBJ1-6 and V is TRBV10-2; D not certain. This CDR3 has 13 amino acids. The V and J ends lost 2 bases and 9 bases respectively, with 8 bases between them. Germline V gene sequence: CDR1 WSHSY, CDR2 SAAADI. CDR3 bases: TGCGCCAGCAGTGAGGATCCGGGTTCACCCCTCCACTTT. Encoded protein: CASSEDPGSPLHF.

V gene TRBV6-4 combines with J gene TRBJ2-1; 12 bases fit TRBD2. CDR3 length: 15 residues. Trimming at V came to 2 bases and at J to 7 bases, leaving 3 bases not matched to a gene. The germline gives CDR1 MRHNA, CDR2 SNTAGT. The CDR3 DNA is TGTGCCAGCAGTGACCTAGCGGGAGGGGAGAATGAGCAGTTCTTC. Translation: CASSDLAGGENEQFF.

The gene calls are TRBV10-3 and TRBJ2-5; D remains unclear. V was cut by 6 bases and J by 1 base, with 9 bases left in between. Per the germline V gene, CDR1 is ENHRY and CDR2 is SYGVKD. The CDR3 length is 13 residues. CDR3 residues: CAISQEVQETQYF. CDR3 in DNA: TGTGCCATCAGCCAAGAGGTCCAAGAGACCCAGTACTTC.

CDR3 amino acids: CASSLTGRETQYF. The DNA of the CDR3 is TGTGCCAGCAGTCTTACAGGGCGTGAGACCCAGTACTTC. This sequence joins TRBV28 and TRBJ2-5; maybe TRBD1 (6 bases). The germline gives CDR1 MDHEN, CDR2 SYDVKM. The CDR3 loop spans 13 amino acids. The V gene lost 5 bases and the J gene lost 5 bases, with 12 bases spanning the gap.

The sample holds one count of this clone. The chain links TRBV6-1 to TRBJ1-2, with 7 bases that match TRBD1. Looked up from germline, CDR1 is MNHNS and CDR2 is SASEGT. Trimming at V came to 5 bases and at J to 6 bases, leaving 6 bases not matched to a gene. This CDR3 has 13 amino acids. DNA of the CDR3: TGTGCCAGCAGTCGGGACAGTTGGGATGGCTACACCTTC. It specifies CASSRDSWDGYTF.

The V call is TRBV7-8, the J call TRBJ1-5; tentative D call: TRBD1 (6 bases). V lost 1 base and J lost 2, with 12 bases in between. From germline, CDR1 is SGHVS and CDR2 FQNEAQ. The CDR3 has 16 amino acids. In DNA form, the CDR3 reads TGTGCCAGCAGCTTAGATCCAGGGGCAGGCAATCAGCCCCAGCATTTT. This gives the protein CASSLDPGAGNQPQHF.

The chain uses TRBV19 and TRBJ2-1, with D possibly matching TRBD2 (6 bases). V dropped 4 bases and J dropped 5 bases, with 9 bases sitting between them. CDR3 length: 13 residues. Germline V gives CDR1 LNHDA, CDR2 SQIVND (reference sequence). In nucleotides, the CDR3 is TGTGCCAGTAGTAACCTAGCGCACAATGAGCAGTTCTTC. Translating gives CASSNLAHNEQFF. Full variable domain (remainder filled in from reference TRBV19 and TRBJ2-1): DGGITQSPKYLFRKEGQNVTLSCEQNLNHDAMYWYRQDPGQGLRLIYYSQIVNDFQKGDIAEGYSVSREKKESFPLTVTSAQKNPTAFYLCASSNLAHNEQFFGPGTRLTVL.

The sample holds a few counts of this clone. This chain links TRBV7-9 with TRBJ1-1, with D possibly TRBD1 on 5 matching bases. V was pared by 0 bases and J by 7 bases, with 15 bases between. Germline loops: CDR1 SEHNR, CDR2 FQNEAQ (reference sequence). This CDR3 has 15 residues. For the CDR3, the DNA is TGTGCCAGCAGCTTAGCCGTCGGACCGGGGGATGAAGCTTTCTTT. Its protein product is CASSLAVGPGDEAFF.

This chain joins TRBV9 and TRBJ1-2; a possible D gene is TRBD1 (6 bases). With 4 bases removed from V and 4 bases from J, the gap between germline ends came to 17 bases. Germline CDR1 is SGDLS and CDR2 is YYNGEE. This CDR3 has 15 amino acids. CDR3 residues: CASSTEGGAGYGYTF. As DNA, the CDR3 is TGTGCCAGCAGCACAGAGGGGGGGGCGGGCTATGGCTACACCTTC.

Note on this clone: The junction departs from the called germline gene at one end, perhaps through a read error. This same CDR3 is encoded by further DNA sequences in the sample. The chain joins TRBV30 to TRBJ1-6; D is perhaps TRBD1 (5 bases). Germline-derived CDR1 and CDR2 are GTSNPN and SVGIG (reference sequence). The CDR3 runs 12 residues. The CDR3 spells CAWDSYNSPLHF. DNA for the CDR3: TGTGCCTGGGACAGCTATAATTCCCCCCTCCACTTT. The full variable domain, rest sourced from reference TRBV30 and TRBJ1-6, is SQTIHQWPATLVQPVGSPLSLECTVEGTSNPNLYWYRQAAGRGLQLLFYSVGIGQISSEVPQNLSASRPQDRQFILSSKKLLLSDSGFYLCAWDSYNSPLHFGNGTRLTVT.

The rearrangement links TRBV5-6 to TRBJ2-2, with D possibly matching TRBD2 (5 bases). There are 15 residues in the CDR3. Germline V lookup: CDR1 SGHDT, CDR2 YYEEEE. The V end was cut by 1 base, the J end by 6 bases, with 13 bases between. The CDR3 DNA reads TGTGCCAGCAGCTTGTTTCCGGGGTTGCCCGGGGAGCTGTTTTTT. It yields the protein CASSLFPGLPGELFF.

V and J are TRBV9 and TRBJ2-3; TRBD2 agrees at 9 bases. From germline, CDR1 is SGDLS and CDR2 YYNGEE. V lost 0 bases and J lost 0; bases outside the gene matches: 5. The CDR3 extends over 17 amino acids. The CDR3 nucleotides read TGTGCCAGCAGCGTAGGAAGCGGGGGGCCTAGCACAGATACGCAGTATTTT. Protein: CASSVGSGGPSTDTQYF.

This chain connects TRBV30 to TRBJ2-5; 7 bases match TRBD1. The J call may be wrong; the DNA end is better matched by TRBJ2-7. CDR1 and CDR2 from the germline V gene are GTSNPN and SVGIG (reference sequence). The length of the CDR3 is 13 residues. Written as DNA, the CDR3 is TGTGCCTGGGCCCGGGACAGCCGCTACGAGCAGTACTTC. Translating gives CAWARDSRYEQYF.

This rearrangement joins TRBV7-2 to TRBJ1-3; unclear D gene. The CDR3 contains 16 residues. CDR1 is SGHTA, CDR2 FQGNSA, per germline. Trimming left V 2 bases short and J 2 bases short, with 13 bases between. Here the CDR3 reads CASSLSLVRAGNTIYF. DNA for the CDR3: TGTGCCAGCAGCTTATCCCTTGTTCGGGCTGGAAACACCATATATTTT.